The rows below give T cell receptor beta chains drawn from one sample of a study of cytomegalovirus exposure and HLA in healthy donors. Assay: immunoSEQ multiplex PCR; the TCRdb copy retains only in-frame clones and omits some. The sample carries some 150,000 clones, roughly 90% recorded once. Specimen: PBMCs. These receptors came from a man aged 18 to 35 in good health and CMV-seropositive. The CDR3 runs from the conserved cysteine through the conserved F or W. D genes are given only for firm matches. Clone size is given for some rows only: seen once, a few or many times, or a class if the clone is expanded.

abundance,d_gene,j_gene,v_gene,CDR3aa,CDR3nt
NA,NA,TRBJ1-4,TRBV7-9,CASSPQGNEKLFF,TGTGCCAGCAGTCCCCAGGGGAATGAAAAACTGTTTTTT
NA,NA,TRBJ2-5,TRBV18,CASSPPSVVQETQYF,TGTGCCAGCTCACCACCGTCGGTAGTCCAAGAGACCCAGTACTTC
NA,TRBD1,TRBJ2-1,TRBV6-5,CASSYGTGGAGEQFF,TGTGCCAGCAGTTACGGTACAGGGGGCGCGGGGGAGCAGTTCTTC
NA,TRBD2,TRBJ2-1,TRBV7-9,CATPGLAYNEQFF,TGTGCCACCCCGGGACTAGCCTACAATGAGCAGTTCTTC
once,NA,TRBJ1-1,TRBV6-1,CATPRGTEAFF,TGTGCCACCCCCCGGGGAACTGAAGCTTTCTTT
NA,NA,TRBJ1-4,TRBV28,CASSLGGATNEKLFF,TGTGCCAGCAGTTTGGGGGGAGCAACTAATGAAAAACTGTTTTTT
NA,NA,TRBJ1-1,TRBV27,CASRRGSEAFF,TGTGCCAGCAGGCGAGGATCTGAAGCTTTCTTT
NA,TRBD1,TRBJ2-7,TRBV6-6,CASSPGTGIYYEQYF,TGTGCCAGCAGCCCTGGGACAGGCATATACTACGAGCAGTACTTC
NA,NA,TRBJ2-7,TRBV30,CACGQSSYEQYF,TGTGCCTGCGGACAGTCCTCCTACGAGCAGTACTTC
NA,NA,TRBJ2-7,TRBV19,CASSISTYYEQYF,TGTGCCAGTAGTATCTCAACTTACTACGAGCAGTACTTC
NA,NA,TRBJ1-6,TRBV10-3,CAISGQENSPLHF,TGTGCCATCAGTGGACAGGAGAATTCACCCCTCCACTTT
few,NA,TRBJ1-1,TRBV5-1,CASSLYSRATEAFF,TGCGCCAGCAGCTTGTATAGCAGGGCGACTGAAGCTTTCTTT
NA,TRBD1,TRBJ1-1,TRBV18,CASSISQGATEAFF,TGTGCCAGCTCGATTTCTCAGGGGGCAACTGAAGCTTTCTTT
NA,TRBD1,TRBJ2-2,TRBV10-1,CASSRTGVTGELFF,TGCGCCAGCAGTAGGACAGGGGTTACCGGGGAGCTGTTTTTT
NA,TRBD1,TRBJ1-3,TRBV29-1,CSGATGDSGNTIYF,TGCAGCGGGGCAACAGGGGACTCTGGAAACACCATATATTTT
many,NA,TRBJ1-5,TRBV6-1,CASSEVTGQPQHF,TGTGCCAGCAGTGAGGTCACCGGTCAGCCCCAGCATTTT
NA,NA,TRBJ1-1,TRBV5-6,CASSPEAGGGLTVAFF,TGTGCCAGCAGCCCCGAGGCGGGGGGCGGCTTAACGGTAGCTTTCTTT
NA,NA,TRBJ2-7,TRBV19,CASSIVGGVASYEQYF,TGTGCCAGTAGTATAGTAGGGGGGGTGGCTTCCTACGAGCAGTACTTC
NA,TRBD2,TRBJ2-1,TRBV28,CASRTQTSGGNEQFF,TGTGCCAGCAGAACGCAAACTAGCGGGGGAAATGAGCAGTTCTTC
NA,TRBD1,TRBJ1-6,TRBV27,CASSLIGTVNSPLHF,TGTGCCAGCAGTTTAATAGGGACAGTTAATTCACCCCTCCACTTT
NA,TRBD1,TRBJ2-5,TRBV5-4,CASSSGAGQGRETQYF,TGTGCCAGCAGCTCAGGGGCCGGACAGGGACGAGAGACCCAGTACTTC
NA,NA,TRBJ2-1,TRBV6-1,CAGSRTEYNEQFF,TGTGCCGGCTCCCGGACAGAGTACAATGAGCAGTTCTTC
NA,NA,TRBJ2-2,TRBV5-1,CASSVEHEAGELFF,TGCGCCAGCAGCGTGGAACATGAGGCCGGGGAGCTGTTTTTT
once,TRBD2,TRBJ2-3,TRBV5-1,CASSLVASGIGDTQYF,TGCGCCAGCAGCTTGGTCGCTAGCGGGATTGGAGATACGCAGTATTTT